This TCR beta chain was sequenced for a study of T cell responses to AZD1222 COVID-19 vaccine. Study-wide results and limits: Possibly, clonal diversity was underestimated; donors were largely white British and included more females. Only 6 or 7 people who got AZD1222 tested seropositive at baseline. Regions 160-218 and 743-854 held dominance among vaccine-associated CD4 TCRs, which spanned spike.

Sequenced by immunoSEQ multiplex PCR; TCRdb stores in-frame clones only, minus some. Among about 120,000 clones listed, roughly 90% were seen once. The CDR3 contains 17 residues. The V end was cut by 4 bases, the J end by 5 bases, with 24 bases between. Germline CDR1 and CDR2: LGHDT and YNNKEL (reference sequence). Comments on this clone: Its antigen is currently unknown.

The source of this sequence is an adult in good health. The sample here was peripheral blood, taken on day 0 of AZD1222 vaccination. The chain uses TRBV3-1 (or the pseudogene TRBV3-2) and TRBJ2-7; possibly TRBD2 for D (6 bases). The CDR3 DNA is TGTGCCAGCAGCCGGGACCGTCACAAAGCGGGCCACCACGAGCAGTACTTC. Encoded protein: CASSRDRHKAGHHEQYF.